This T cell receptor beta chain was observed in a study of cytomegalovirus exposure and HLA in healthy donors. For the study at large: An early data release held tens of millions of unique TCRs from HLA-typed donors.

Findings and limits, study-wide: According to a later analysis, most TCR beta chains associated with CMV appeared HLA-restricted. Only CMV serostatus was available as immune exposure information. Researchers counted roughly 150 TCR beta chains as cytomegalovirus-associated.

PCR used 60 Vbeta primers and 13 Jbeta primers. This table comes from immunoSEQ multiplex PCR, and its TCRdb copy is limited to in-frame clones, with some not included. The data hold under 200,000 clones, with roughly four fifths observed a single time. On this clone: Antigen: not known.

With 5 bases removed from V and 2 bases from J, the gap between germline ends came to 6 bases. Germline-derived CDR1 and CDR2 are SNHLY and FYNNEI. This CDR3 is 12 amino acids long. This rearrangement joins TRBV2 to TRBJ1-1, with no clear D. The source material was PBMCs. This sequence originates from a woman aged 40 to 49 in good health and CMV-seronegative. The CDR3 DNA reads TGTGCCAGCAGTTTACAAAACACTGAAGCTTTCTTT. Amino acids: CASSLQNTEAFF. Full variable domain (missing parts from reference TRBV2 and TRBJ1-1): EPEVTQTPSHQVTQMGQEVILRCVPISNHLYFYWYRQILGQKVEFLVSFYNNEISEKSEIFDDQFSVERPDGSNFTLKIRSTKLEDSAMYFCASSLQNTEAFFGQGTRLTVV.